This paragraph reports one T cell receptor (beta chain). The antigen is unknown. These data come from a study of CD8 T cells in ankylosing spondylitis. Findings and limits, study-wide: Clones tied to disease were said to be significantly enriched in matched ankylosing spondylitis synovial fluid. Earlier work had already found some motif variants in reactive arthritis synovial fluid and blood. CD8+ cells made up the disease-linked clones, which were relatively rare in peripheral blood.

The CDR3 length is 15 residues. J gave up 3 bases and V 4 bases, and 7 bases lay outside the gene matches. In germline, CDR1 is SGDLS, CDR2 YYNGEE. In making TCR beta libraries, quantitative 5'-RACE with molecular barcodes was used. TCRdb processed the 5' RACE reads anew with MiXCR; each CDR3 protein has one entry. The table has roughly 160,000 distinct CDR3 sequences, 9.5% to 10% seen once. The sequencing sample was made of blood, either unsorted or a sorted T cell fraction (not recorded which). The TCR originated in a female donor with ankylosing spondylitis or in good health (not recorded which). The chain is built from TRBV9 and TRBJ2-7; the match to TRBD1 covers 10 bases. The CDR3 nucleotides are TGTGCCAGCAGCCCCCGGACAGGGGGACTCTACGAGCAGTACTTC. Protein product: CASSPRTGGLYEQYF.